This T cell receptor beta chain was captured by sequencing in a study of T cell responses to AZD1222 COVID-19 vaccine. Study-wide results and limits: Spike-specific TCR repertoires showed rising breadth and depth after two AZD1222 doses.

Trimming took 1 base from V and 1 from J, leaving 10 bases between them. CDR3 size: 15 residues. CDR1 and CDR2 from the germline V gene are LGHDT and YNNKEL (reference sequence). Libraries were prepared by immunoSEQ multiplex PCR; TCRdb keeps only in-frame clonotypes and omits some of them. The table has 180,000 or so clones, about 91% seen once. Notes on this clone: Its antigen is as yet unknown.

This TCR was recovered from an adult who received the AZD1222 COVID-19 vaccine. This chain joins TRBV3-1 (or the pseudogene TRBV3-2) and TRBJ1-2; D call uncertain. The material sequenced was peripheral blood, taken 28 days after the second AZD1222 dose. In nucleotides, the CDR3 is TGTGCCAGCAGCCAAGGCCACACGGGTAACTATGGCTACACCTTC. Protein sequence: CASSQGHTGNYGYTF.